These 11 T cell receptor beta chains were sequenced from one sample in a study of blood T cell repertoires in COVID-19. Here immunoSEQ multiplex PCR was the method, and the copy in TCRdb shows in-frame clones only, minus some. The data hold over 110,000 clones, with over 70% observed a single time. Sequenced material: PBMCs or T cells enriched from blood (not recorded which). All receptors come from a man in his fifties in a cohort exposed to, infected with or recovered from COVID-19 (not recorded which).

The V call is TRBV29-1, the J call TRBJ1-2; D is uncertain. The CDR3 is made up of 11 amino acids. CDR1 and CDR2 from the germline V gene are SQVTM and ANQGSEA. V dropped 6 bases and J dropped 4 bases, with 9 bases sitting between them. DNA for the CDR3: TGCAGCGTGCGGGGAGGCTATGGCTACACCTTC. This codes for CSVRGGYGYTF. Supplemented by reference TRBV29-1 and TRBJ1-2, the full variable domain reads SAVISQKPSRDICQRGTSLTIQCQVDSQVTMMFWYRQQPGQSLTLIATANQGSEATYESGFVIDKFPISRPNLTFSTLTVSNMSPEDSSIYLCSVRGGYGYTFGSGTRLTVV.

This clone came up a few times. DNA for the CDR3: TGTGCCAGCAGCCGGACAGTGACCTACGAGCAGTACTTC. The encoded protein is CASSRTVTYEQYF. The rearrangement uses TRBV27 and TRBJ2-7; tentatively, D is TRBD1 (6 bases). The CDR3 is made up of 13 amino acids. The V and J ends lost 6 bases and 2 bases respectively, with 11 bases between them. Germline V gene lookup returns CDR1 MNHEY and CDR2 SMNVEV (reference sequence).

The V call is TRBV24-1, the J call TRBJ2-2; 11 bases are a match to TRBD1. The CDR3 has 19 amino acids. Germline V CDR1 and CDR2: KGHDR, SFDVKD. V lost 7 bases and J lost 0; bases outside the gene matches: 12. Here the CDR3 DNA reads TGTGCCACCAGGGGACAGGGGGAAAGCGGGCGTGCGAACACCGGGGAGCTGTTTTTT. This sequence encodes CATRGQGESGRANTGELFF.

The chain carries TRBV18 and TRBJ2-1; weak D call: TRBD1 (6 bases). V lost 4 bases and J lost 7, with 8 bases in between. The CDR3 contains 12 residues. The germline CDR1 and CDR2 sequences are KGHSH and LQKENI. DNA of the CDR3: TGTGCCAGCTCACGGGACATGAATGAGCAGTTCTTC. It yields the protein CASSRDMNEQFF.

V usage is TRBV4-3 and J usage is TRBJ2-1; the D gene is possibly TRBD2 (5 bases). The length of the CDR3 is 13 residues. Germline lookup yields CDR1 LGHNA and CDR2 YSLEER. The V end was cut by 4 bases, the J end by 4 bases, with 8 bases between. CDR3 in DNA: TGCGCCAGCAGCCCCGGCGGGTACAATGAGCAGTTCTTC. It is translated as CASSPGGYNEQFF.

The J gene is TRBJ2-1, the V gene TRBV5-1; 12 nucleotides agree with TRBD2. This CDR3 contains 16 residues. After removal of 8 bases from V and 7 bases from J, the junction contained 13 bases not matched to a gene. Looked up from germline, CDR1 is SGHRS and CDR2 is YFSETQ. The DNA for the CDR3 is TGCGCCAGTGGGAGCCCTCTAGCGGGAGGGTGGAATGAGCAGTTCTTC. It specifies CASGSPLAGGWNEQFF.

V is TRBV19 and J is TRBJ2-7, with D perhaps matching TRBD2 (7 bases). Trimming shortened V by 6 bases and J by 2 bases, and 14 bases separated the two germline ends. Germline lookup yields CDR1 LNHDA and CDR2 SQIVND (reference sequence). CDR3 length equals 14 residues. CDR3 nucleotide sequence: TGTGCCAGTAGGGACGCGGGGGACACCTACGAGCAGTACTTC. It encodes CASRDAGDTYEQYF.

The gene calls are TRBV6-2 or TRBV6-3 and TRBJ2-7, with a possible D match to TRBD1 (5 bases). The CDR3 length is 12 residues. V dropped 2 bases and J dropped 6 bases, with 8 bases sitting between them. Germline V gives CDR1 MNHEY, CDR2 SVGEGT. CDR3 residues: CASSYGRAEQYF. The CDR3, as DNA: TGTGCCAGCAGTTACGGCAGGGCCGAGCAGTACTTC.

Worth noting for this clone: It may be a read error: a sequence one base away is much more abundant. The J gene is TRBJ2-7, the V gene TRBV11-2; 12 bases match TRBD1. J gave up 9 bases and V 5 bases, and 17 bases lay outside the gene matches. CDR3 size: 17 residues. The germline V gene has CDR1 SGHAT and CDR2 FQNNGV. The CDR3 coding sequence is TGTGCCAGCAGCCTATCACCCGGGACAGGGGGCGGGACTGGGCAGTACTTC. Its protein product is CASSLSPGTGGGTGQYF. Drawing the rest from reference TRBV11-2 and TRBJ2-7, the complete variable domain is EAGVAQSPRYKIIEKRQSVAFWCNPISGHATLYWYQQILGQGPKLLIQFQNNGVVDDSQLPKDRFSAERLKGVDSTLKIQPAKLEDSAVYLCASSLSPGTGGGTGQYFGPGTRLTVT.

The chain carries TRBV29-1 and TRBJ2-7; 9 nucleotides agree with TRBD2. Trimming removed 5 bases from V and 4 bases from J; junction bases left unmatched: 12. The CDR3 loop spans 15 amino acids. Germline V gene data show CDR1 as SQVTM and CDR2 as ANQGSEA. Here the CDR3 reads CSVLGFVAGAYEQYF. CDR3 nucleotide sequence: TGCAGCGTTCTTGGGTTCGTAGCGGGAGCGTACGAGCAGTACTTC.

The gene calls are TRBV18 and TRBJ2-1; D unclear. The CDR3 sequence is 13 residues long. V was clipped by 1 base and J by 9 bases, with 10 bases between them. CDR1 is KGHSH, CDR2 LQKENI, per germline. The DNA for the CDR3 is TGTGCCAGCTCACCACTTCCAGGCGCTGAGCAGTTCTTC. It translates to CASSPLPGAEQFF.